This T cell receptor (beta chain) was sequenced for a study of Tregs in tolerant kidney transplant recipients. Study information: Related graft donors supplied nonmyeloablative bone marrow transplants, and mixed chimerism was transient.

Study-level results: Some patients' samples used different primers over time, so nucleotide sequences weren't comparable.

About this clone: What it binds is unknown.

The assay was immunoSEQ multiplex PCR, and TCRdb's table has in-frame clones only and misses some. The sample lists tens of thousands of clones, over 85% occurring once. Germline V gene data show CDR1 as MNHNS and CDR2 as SASEGT. Trimming took off 2 bases at V and 6 bases at J, with 11 bases between the two ends. The CDR3 has 13 residues. Unstimulated Tregs (CD4+CD25+CD127-) and CD4+CD25- non-Tregs were sorted from PBMCs. The rearrangement uses TRBV6-1 and TRBJ2-7, with D possibly being TRBD2 (6 bases). The material was CD4+ T cells from blood, obtained before the transplant. The origin of this receptor is a human donor who received a combined kidney and bone marrow transplant. The CDR3 protein is CASSEFPGSEQYF. The CDR3 nucleotides read TGTGCCAGCAGTGAATTCCCCGGGAGCGAGCAGTACTTC.